The TCR beta chain under discussion was sequenced for a study of Graves' ophthalmopathy and Graves' hyperthyroidism. Study-wide background: At initial diagnosis, peripheral blood was obtained, and this preceded any treatment.

This clonotype was seen many times. This CDR3 has 15 amino acids. The germline V and J ends were trimmed by 1 base and 2 bases, with 11 bases remaining between them. The authors amplified TCR beta CDR3 regions from RNA transcripts. The workflow started with a first-round RT-PCR run with HTBI primers and then moved on to a second-round multiplex PCR. A single record per CDR3 protein comes from TCRdb applying MiXCR to the multiplex PCR reads. The table shows approximately 460,000 distinct CDR3 sequences, with about an eighth occurring only once. All donors with ophthalmopathy were recorded as having moderate-to-severe activity, CAS ≥3, NOSPECS ≥4 and a duration under 3 months.

The sequenced sample was blood. The sequence derives from a woman in her twenties or thirties with Graves' ophthalmopathy. The chain joins TRBV12-3 or TRBV12-4 to TRBJ2-5; maybe TRBD2 (5 bases). CDR3 in DNA: TGTGCCAGCAGTTTAGTAACGGGGTTTCAAGAGACCCAGTACTTC. Translating gives CASSLVTGFQETQYF.